This T cell receptor beta chain comes out of a study of blood T cell repertoires in COVID-19. Study information: Acute-phase and convalescent COVID-19 samples originated in the United States, Italy and Spain. The analysed material was cDNA or gDNA that came from T cells, B-cell-depleted T cells, or PBMCs.

This clone was detected only a few times. CDR1 and CDR2 (germline): SGHNT, YYREEE (reference sequence). This CDR3 has 15 residues. Trimming shortened V by 0 bases and J by 6 bases, and 13 bases separated the two germline ends. Original analysis: Using reference gene primer amplification, nucleated cell counts were estimated. Here immunoSEQ multiplex PCR was the method, and the copy in TCRdb shows in-frame clones only, minus some. The V and J calls and clone size are taken from that table; D and trimming were inferred from the DNA. The sample has 250,000 to 350,000 clones, over 75% seen once. Specimen: peripheral blood. The chain joins TRBV5-4 to TRBJ2-1; D remains ambiguous. The origin of this receptor is a woman between 55 and 75 years old with acute or convalescent COVID-19. The CDR3 DNA sequence: TGTGCCAGCAGCTTGGCTATGCAACAGATCAATGAGCAGTTCTTC. Translated: CASSLAMQQINEQFF. Complete variable domain (other parts from reference TRBV5-4 and TRBJ2-1): ETGVTQSPTHLIKTRGQQVTLRCSSQSGHNTVSWYQQALGQGPQFIFQYYREEENGRGNFPPRFSGLQFPNYSSELNVNALELDDSALYLCASSLAMQQINEQFFGPGTRLTVL.